Sequencing of this TCR beta chain was carried out in a study of blood T cell repertoires in COVID-19. Overall study: From the United States, Italy and Spain came samples of acute and convalescent COVID-19. Sample material is recorded as cDNA or gDNA derived from T cells, B-cell-depleted T cells, or PBMCs.

In the original workflow: Reference gene primer amplification gave nucleated cell count estimates. Sequencing used immunoSEQ multiplex PCR; TCRdb keeps in-frame clones, though not all of them. V, J and clone size are those of that table, while D and trimming were read from the DNA. The sample has roughly 120,000 clones, about 90% seen once. After removal of 6 bases from V and 1 base from J, the junction contained 4 bases not matched to a gene. CDR3 length: 14 amino acids. CDR1 and CDR2 (germline): MNHEY, SVGAGI. The J gene is TRBJ1-1, the V gene TRBV6-5; TRBD1 aligns across 8 bases. The sample taken for sequencing was peripheral blood. The clonotype originates from a human donor in a cohort sampled during active COVID-19. The CDR3 nucleotides are TGTGCCAGCAGCTCCGGGACAGGGAACACTGAAGCTTTCTTT. Its protein is CASSSGTGNTEAFF.